This TCR beta chain was recovered during a study of blood T cells in healthy people across ages. Study-level results: More naive CD4+ cells and higher diversity were found in long-lived than in aged donors.

As regards this clonotype: Its target is unknown.

The second PCR ran about 6 to 12 cycles with a sample-barcoded 5' primer and J-beta primers. MiXCR was run by TCRdb on the 5' RACE reads, yielding one entry per CDR3 protein. Of some 730,000 distinct CDR3 sequences listed, 22% are singletons. Germline loops: CDR1 MNHEY, CDR2 SVGEGT. This CDR3 contains 16 residues. This chain joins TRBV6-2 or TRBV6-3 and TRBJ2-5, with 9 bases lining up with TRBD2. The DNA end lines up better with TRBJ2-1; the J call may be wrong. The source material was blood. This sequence originates from a man aged 70 or older in good health. CDR3 protein: CASSYPLSGRRDEQFF. The DNA for the CDR3 is TGTGCCAGCAGTTATCCTCTTAGCGGGAGAAGGGATGAGCAGTTCTTC.